One and the same sample provided the 13 T cell receptor beta chains below, sequenced in a study of shared clonotypes between healthy human individuals. Only in-frame clones appear in the TCRdb table, and some are missing; sequencing was by immunoSEQ multiplex PCR. Here the sample spans millions of clones, approximately 92% being singletons. The specimen was naive CD4+ T cells sorted from blood. Subset indicated: CD45RA+ positively selected. The receptors shown here come from a man in his late teens or twenties in good health.

As concerns this clone: Other DNA sequences in this specimen translate into the identical CDR3. This chain connects TRBV7-2 to TRBJ2-7; D unresolved. V was clipped by 0 bases and J by 3 bases, with 6 bases between them. The CDR3 has 13 residues. The germline V gene has CDR1 SGHTA and CDR2 FQGNSA. CDR3 residues: CASSLARGYEQYF. CDR3 sequence (DNA): TGTGCCAGCAGCTTAGCGAGAGGCTACGAGCAGTACTTC. The variable domain in full, with the rest retrieved from reference TRBV7-2 and TRBJ2-7, is GAGVSQSPSNKVTEKGKDVELRCDPISGHTALYWYRQSLGQGLEFLIYFQGNSAPDKSGLPSDRFSAERTGGSVSTLTIQRTQQEDSAVYLCASSLARGYEQYFGPGTRLTVT.

This clone was detected only once. CDR3 in amino acids: CASSSGLQDYYEQYF. The DNA of the CDR3 is TGTGCCAGCAGCTCCGGCCTACAGGATTACTACGAGCAGTACTTC. This chain links TRBV5-4 with TRBJ2-7; possible D gene TRBD1, 5 bases. This CDR3 is 15 amino acids long. Germline V gene data show CDR1 as SGHNT and CDR2 as YYREEE (reference sequence). V was pared by 3 bases and J by 3 bases, with 16 bases between.

The count of this clone is one. The rearrangement uses TRBV7-9 and TRBJ2-1; TRBD1 is a possible D gene (5 bases). Germline CDR1 SEHNR, CDR2 FQNEAQ (reference sequence). Trimming stripped 3 bases from V and 5 bases from J, with 20 bases between. This CDR3 region has 17 residues. The DNA of the CDR3 is TGTGCCAGCAGCTTGAATTCGGCAGGGAAGAATCACAATGAGCAGTTCTTC. The encoded protein is CASSLNSAGKNHNEQFF.

The chain combines TRBV18 with TRBJ1-1; no clear D gene. V gave up 1 base and J gave up 1 base, with 10 bases separating them. This CDR3 has 15 amino acids. Germline V lookup: CDR1 KGHSH, CDR2 LQKENI. The CDR3 loop reads CASSPLRSGNTEAFF. The CDR3 coding sequence is TGTGCCAGCTCACCACTCCGATCAGGGAACACTGAAGCTTTCTTT.

The J gene is TRBJ2-2, the V gene TRBV4-1; D ambiguous. V dropped 0 bases and J dropped 0 bases, with 8 bases sitting between them. The germline gives CDR1 MGHRA, CDR2 YSYEKL. This CDR3 spans 16 amino acids. The CDR3 protein is CASSQERITNTGELFF. CDR3 sequence (DNA): TGCGCCAGCAGCCAAGAGCGCATCACGAACACCGGGGAGCTGTTTTTT.

The chain employs TRBV5-4 and TRBJ1-1, with D hard to call. The germline gives CDR1 SGHNT, CDR2 YYREEE (reference sequence). The CDR3 totals 15 residues. V was clipped by 6 bases and J by 1 base, with 16 bases between them. CDR3 sequence reads: CASNLLEGKNTEAFF. The CDR3 DNA sequence: TGTGCCAGCAATCTCCTCGAAGGTAAGAACACTGAAGCTTTCTTT.

V and J are TRBV4-1 and TRBJ1-4, with D uncertain. Germline V lookup: CDR1 MGHRA, CDR2 YSYEKL. The CDR3 has 13 residues. Trimming removed 4 bases from V and 8 bases from J, with 11 bases in between. The CDR3 DNA reads as TGCGCCAGCAGCCTTGGGATCACGGAAAAACTGTTTTTT. Translated, it gives CASSLGITEKLFF.

This chain links TRBV10-2 with TRBJ2-2; D remains ambiguous. The CDR3 contains 15 residues. The germline V gene has CDR1 WSHSY and CDR2 SAAADI. With 4 bases removed from V and 4 bases from J, the gap between germline ends came to 13 bases. In DNA form, the CDR3 reads TGCGCCAGCAGTGGTCTTGGTGCTGTCACCGGGGAGCTGTTTTTT. This encodes CASSGLGAVTGELFF.

As regards this clone: Other DNA sequences in this specimen translate into the identical CDR3. The chain combines TRBV7-2 with TRBJ1-1; D is uncertain. Trimming removed 4 bases at V and 0 bases at J, with 6 bases between. This CDR3 spans 13 amino acids. Germline V CDR1 and CDR2: SGHTA, FQGNSA. CDR3 amino acids: CASSSPLNTEAFF. The CDR3 DNA follows: TGTGCCAGCAGCTCCCCTTTGAACACTGAAGCTTTCTTT. Looking up the rest from reference TRBV7-2 and TRBJ1-1 gives the full variable domain: GAGVSQSPSNKVTEKGKDVELRCDPISGHTALYWYRQSLGQGLEFLIYFQGNSAPDKSGLPSDRFSAERTGGSVSTLTIQRTQQEDSAVYLCASSSPLNTEAFFGQGTRLTVV.

This rearrangement joins TRBV30 to TRBJ1-2; D is unclear. Trimming took 4 bases from V and 3 from J, leaving 12 bases between them. The CDR3 covers 13 residues. Germline loops: CDR1 GTSNPN, CDR2 SVGIG (reference sequence). The CDR3 DNA follows: TGTGCCTGGAAGGCGGGTGGGCACTATGGCTACACCTTC. This translates into CAWKAGGHYGYTF.

J is TRBJ2-3 and V is TRBV6-1; the D call may be TRBD1 or TRBD2 (5 bases each). Between the trimmed V and J ends, which lost 6 bases and 1 base, there was a span of 14 bases. The CDR3 consists of 15 residues. The germline V gene has CDR1 MNHNS and CDR2 SASEGT. CDR3: CASSEGKPRTDTQYF. In nucleotides, the CDR3 is TGTGCCAGCAGCGAGGGGAAACCCCGCACAGATACGCAGTATTTT.

CDR3 sequence: CASGPDRVWADTQYF. For the CDR3, the DNA is TGTGCTAGTGGCCCGGACAGGGTCTGGGCAGATACGCAGTATTTT. The rearrangement uses TRBV12-5 and TRBJ2-3, with TRBD1 matching over 8 bases. Germline V lookup: CDR1 LGHNT, CDR2 FRNRAP. The CDR3 has 15 amino acids. Trimming removed 6 bases from V and 4 bases from J; junction bases left unmatched: 9. The full variable domain, completed using reference TRBV12-5 and TRBJ2-3, is DARVTQTPRHKVTEMGQEVTMRCQPILGHNTVFWYRQTMMQGLELLAYFRNRAPLDDSGMPKDRFSAEMPDATLATLKIQPSEPRDSAVYFCASGPDRVWADTQYFGPGTRLTVL.

This chain joins TRBV28 and TRBJ1-5, with 8 nucleotides matching TRBD1. Germline V CDR1 and CDR2: MDHEN, SYDVKM. Trimming removed 6 bases from V and 6 bases from J; junction bases left unmatched: 13. The CDR3 runs to 16 residues. This CDR3 is CASRLGGGQGSQPQHF. The CDR3 DNA reads as TGTGCCAGCAGATTAGGCGGCGGACAGGGTAGTCAGCCCCAGCATTTT.